The rows below give T cell receptor beta chains drawn from one sample of a study of blood T cell repertoires in COVID-19. The data were produced by immunoSEQ multiplex PCR, yet TCRdb's version contains in-frame clones alone and is incomplete. The data hold over 150,000 clones, with approximately 90% observed a single time. Sequencing was performed on PBMCs or T cells enriched from blood (not recorded which). Receptor source: a woman aged 25 to 45 who had recovered from COVID-19. CDR3s include the opening cysteine and the closing phenylalanine or tryptophan. Each record gives: clone size, D gene, J gene, V gene, CDR3 protein, CDR3 DNA. D genes are given only for firm matches. Clone size is stated in some rows and not others, as once, few, many or a class when expanded.

>.|TRBD2|TRBJ2-5|TRBV5-1
CASSRTTSGRAETQYF
TGCGCCAGCAGCAGAACAACTAGCGGGAGGGCTGAGACCCAGTACTTC
>.|TRBD1|TRBJ1-4|TRBV7-2
CASSFAGTGEKLFF
TGTGCCAGCAGCTTCGCCGGGACAGGTGAAAAACTGTTTTTT
>.|TRBD1|TRBJ1-6|TRBV18
CASSPGQGNSPLHF
TGTGCCAGCTCCCCCGGACAGGGAAATTCACCCCTCCACTTT
>.|.|TRBJ1-6|TRBV7-3
CASSLGGVGSPLHF
TGTGCCAGCAGCTTAGGAGGGGTGGGTTCACCCCTCCACTTT
>.|TRBD1|TRBJ1-6|TRBV27
CASSYGTGVSPLHF
TGTGCCAGCAGTTACGGGACAGGGGTTTCACCCCTCCACTTT
>.|.|TRBJ1-5|TRBV30
CAWSNPIGVSNQPQHF
TGTGCCTGGAGTAATCCGATCGGGGTGAGCAATCAGCCCCAGCATTTT
>.|.|TRBJ1-1|TRBV7-2
CASSYIAGAFF
TGTGCCAGCAGCTACATCGCTGGAGCTTTCTTT
>.|.|TRBJ1-5|TRBV5-3
CARSLYRGYQPQHF
TGTGCCAGAAGCTTGTATAGGGGGTATCAGCCCCAGCATTTT
>.|.|TRBJ2-1|TRBV21-1
CASSQAGTYNEQFF
TGTGCCAGCAGCCAGGCCGGGACCTACAATGAGCAGTTCTTC
>.|.|TRBJ2-1|TRBV24-1
CATSDLRGGPNEQFF
TGTGCCACCAGTGATTTGCGTGGCGGTCCCAATGAGCAGTTCTTC
>.|TRBD1|TRBJ1-1|TRBV9
CASSVDITGGRTEAFF
TGTGCCAGCAGCGTGGACATTACAGGGGGTCGTACTGAAGCTTTCTTT
>.|.|TRBJ1-5|TRBV12-5
CASGLFNQGPRAQHF
TGTGCTAGTGGTTTGTTCAATCAGGGTCCCAGGGCCCAGCATTTT
>.|TRBD1|TRBJ1-2|TRBV6-1
CASREGVQGARGYTF
TGTGCCAGCAGGGAAGGGGTACAGGGGGCTAGGGGCTACACCTTC
>.|TRBD1|TRBJ1-5|TRBV24-1
CATSDPRTGGDGNQPQHF
TGTGCCACCAGTGACCCCAGGACAGGGGGCGATGGCAATCAGCCCCAGCATTTT
>once|.|TRBJ1-1|TRBV5-1
CASSLTETTEAFF
TGCGCCAGCAGCTTAACTGAAACCACTGAAGCTTTCTTT
>.|.|TRBJ1-1|TRBV2
CASSSDRQNTEAFF
TGTGCCAGCAGTAGCGACAGACAGAACACTGAAGCTTTCTTT
>.|.|TRBJ2-1|TRBV15
CATSRDGTVGVGLDEQFF
TGTGCCACCAGCAGAGATGGGACTGTGGGGGTGGGTTTGGATGAGCAGTTCTTC
>.|TRBD2|TRBJ2-1|TRBV19
CASSITSGYNEQFF
TGTGCCAGTAGTATCACTAGCGGGTACAATGAGCAGTTCTTC
>.|.|TRBJ1-3|TRBV2
CASRSSGNTIYF
TGTGCCAGCAGGAGCTCTGGAAACACCATATATTTT
>few|TRBD1|TRBJ1-4|TRBV5-6
CASSFFTGGGSINEKLFF
TGTGCCAGCAGCTTCTTTACAGGGGGAGGCTCAATTAATGAAAAACTGTTTTTT
>.|.|TRBJ1-1|TRBV19
CASSIDPRTVMNTEAFF
TGTGCCAGTAGTATAGATCCCAGGACAGTGATGAACACTGAAGCTTTCTTT
>.|TRBD1|TRBJ1-5|TRBV12-5
CASGLLGQGGQPQHF
TGTGCTAGTGGTTTGCTGGGACAGGGAGGTCAGCCCCAGCATTTT
>.|.|TRBJ1-2|TRBV5-1
CASSWELDSPYGYTF
TGCGCCAGCAGCTGGGAATTGGACAGTCCCTATGGCTACACCTTC
>.|.|TRBJ2-1|TRBV5-1
CASSYGQNNEQFF
TGCGCCAGCAGCTACGGACAGAACAATGAGCAGTTCTTC
>.|TRBD2|TRBJ2-1|TRBV19
CASSIRAGPYNEQFF
TGTGCCAGTAGTATCAGAGCGGGACCGTACAATGAGCAGTTCTTC
>.|.|TRBJ2-2|TRBV29-1
CSATGITGELFF
TGCAGCGCCACAGGAATCACCGGGGAGCTGTTTTTT
>.|TRBD1|TRBJ1-1|TRBV28
CASSRDSRGAAFF
TGTGCCAGCAGCAGGGACTCCAGGGGGGCAGCTTTCTTT
>few|.|TRBJ2-7|TRBV7-8
CASSLMGRQGRSYEQYF
TGTGCCAGCAGCTTAATGGGACGGCAGGGGCGCTCCTACGAGCAGTACTTC
>.|TRBD1|TRBJ2-7|TRBV18
CASSSFGDSYSYEQYF
TGTGCCAGCTCGTCATTCGGGGACAGTTACTCCTACGAGCAGTACTTC
>.|TRBD2|TRBJ2-3|TRBV7-8
CASSRSSGGRTDTQYF
TGTGCCAGCAGCCGCTCTAGCGGGGGCCGCACAGATACGCAGTATTTT
>.|.|TRBJ1-6|TRBV27
CASSPTSWGGNSPLHF
TGTGCCAGCAGTCCGACATCTTGGGGGGGAAATTCACCCCTCCACTTT
>.|.|TRBJ1-4|TRBV29-1
CSVTVTNEKLFF
TGCAGCGTGACAGTGACTAATGAAAAACTGTTTTTT
>few|TRBD1|TRBJ1-2|TRBV5-1
CASSSSDRGHYGYTF
TGCGCCAGCAGCTCATCGGACAGGGGCCACTATGGCTACACCTTC
>once|TRBD2|TRBJ2-7|TRBV7-2
CASSSLAGGAYEQYF
TGTGCCAGCAGCTCGCTAGCGGGAGGAGCCTACGAGCAGTACTTC
>.|TRBD1|TRBJ1-4|TRBV11-2
CASSPWTGGKGEKLFF
TGTGCCAGCAGCCCCTGGACAGGGGGGAAGGGAGAAAAACTGTTTTTT
>.|.|TRBJ1-3|TRBV6-5
CASSYGFEGSGNTIYF
TGTGCCAGCAGTTACGGTTTTGAGGGCTCTGGAAACACCATATATTTT
>.|.|TRBJ1-5|TRBV7-3
CASSLTPGNQPQHF
TGTGCCAGCAGCTTAACACCAGGGAACCAGCCCCAGCATTTT
>.|.|TRBJ1-4|TRBV2
CASTDSATNEKLFF
TGTGCCAGCACTGACAGTGCAACTAATGAAAAACTGTTTTTT
>.|.|TRBJ1-1|TRBV7-2
CASSLGGGIPMNTEAFF
TGTGCCAGCAGCTTAGGGGGGGGGATACCCATGAACACTGAAGCTTTCTTT
>.|.|TRBJ2-1|TRBV4-3
CASSQDGRGGRNEQFF
TGCGCCAGCAGCCAAGATGGCAGAGGAGGTAGGAATGAGCAGTTCTTC
>.|TRBD2|TRBJ2-3|TRBV9
CASSHNLEGGRGGSTDTQYF
TGTGCCAGCAGCCACAACTTGGAGGGCGGGAGAGGAGGCAGCACAGATACGCAGTATTTT
>.|TRBD1|TRBJ2-5|TRBV24-1
CATSDYPGGETQYF
TGTGCCACCAGTGATTACCCAGGGGGAGAGACCCAGTACTTC
>.|.|TRBJ1-6|TRBV7-9
CASSPDGGGNSPLHF
TGTGCCAGCAGCCCCGATGGGGGGGGGAATTCACCCCTCCACTTT
>.|.|TRBJ1-4|TRBV30
CAWRETAQAGEKLFF
TGTGCCTGGAGGGAAACAGCCCAAGCGGGAGAAAAACTGTTTTTT
>.|.|TRBJ2-2|TRBV27
CASSLYRGTGELFF
TGTGCCAGCAGTTTATACCGGGGAACCGGGGAGCTGTTTTTT
>.|.|TRBJ2-7|TRBV13
CASSLDGIGEQYF
TGTGCCAGCAGCTTAGACGGCATCGGGGAGCAGTACTTC
>.|.|TRBJ2-7|TRBV7-9
CASSALGGGPSYEQYF
TGTGCCAGCAGCGCACTCGGCGGGGGCCCCTCCTACGAGCAGTACTTC
>.|.|TRBJ1-5|TRBV30
CAWSAGGAKHF
TGTGCCTGGAGTGCCGGGGGAGCCAAGCATTTT
>.|TRBD1|TRBJ2-7|TRBV5-6
CASSSQGAYEQYF
TGTGCCAGCAGCTCACAGGGGGCCTACGAGCAGTACTTC
>.|.|TRBJ1-4|TRBV7-8
CASSSRQEANEKLFF
TGTGCCAGCAGCTCCCGACAGGAGGCTAATGAAAAACTGTTTTTT
>.|.|TRBJ1-5|TRBV6-2/TRBV6-3
CASSLQLGSQGISNQPQHF
TGTGCCAGCAGCCTTCAACTCGGCTCACAGGGAATTAGCAATCAGCCCCAGCATTTT
>once|.|TRBJ1-2|TRBV9
CASSERGGNYGYTF
TGTGCCAGCAGCGAGAGAGGGGGTAACTATGGCTACACCTTC
>.|TRBD1|TRBJ1-4|TRBV11-2
CASSLGTGNEKLFF
TGTGCCAGCAGCTTAGGGACAGGGAATGAAAAACTGTTTTTT
>.|TRBD1|TRBJ2-1|TRBV11-3
CATGTGRYNEQFF
TGTGCCACAGGGACAGGGAGATACAATGAGCAGTTCTTC
>.|.|TRBJ2-2|TRBV7-2
CASSSQGGANTGELFF
TGTGCCAGCAGCTCCCAAGGGGGGGCGAACACCGGGGAGCTGTTTTTT
>.|.|TRBJ2-3|TRBV7-2
CASSKLDSTDTQYF
TGTGCCAGCAGCAAACTAGATAGCACAGATACGCAGTATTTT
>.|.|TRBJ2-7|TRBV4-3
CASSQDWGAEQYF
TGCGCCAGCAGCCAAGATTGGGGCGCCGAGCAGTACTTC